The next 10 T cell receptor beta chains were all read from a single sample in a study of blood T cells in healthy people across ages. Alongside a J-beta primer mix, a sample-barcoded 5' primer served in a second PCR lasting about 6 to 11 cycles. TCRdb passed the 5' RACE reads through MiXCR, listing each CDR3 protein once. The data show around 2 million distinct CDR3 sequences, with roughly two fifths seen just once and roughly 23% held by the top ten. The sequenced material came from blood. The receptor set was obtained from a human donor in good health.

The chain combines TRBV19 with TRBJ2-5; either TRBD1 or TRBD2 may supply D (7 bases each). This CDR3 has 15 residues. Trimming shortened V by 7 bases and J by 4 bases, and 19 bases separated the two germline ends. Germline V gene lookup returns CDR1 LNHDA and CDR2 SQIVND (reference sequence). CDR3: CASTAGGGIGETQYF. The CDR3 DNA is TGTGCCAGTACGGCAGGGGGGGGTATAGGAGAGACCCAGTACTTC.

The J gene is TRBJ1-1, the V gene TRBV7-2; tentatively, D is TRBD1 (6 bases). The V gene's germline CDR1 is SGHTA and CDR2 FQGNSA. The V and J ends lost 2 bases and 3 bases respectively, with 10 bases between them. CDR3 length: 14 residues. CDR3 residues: CASSLQGWDTEAFF. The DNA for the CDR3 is TGTGCCAGCAGCTTACAGGGGTGGGACACTGAAGCTTTCTTT.

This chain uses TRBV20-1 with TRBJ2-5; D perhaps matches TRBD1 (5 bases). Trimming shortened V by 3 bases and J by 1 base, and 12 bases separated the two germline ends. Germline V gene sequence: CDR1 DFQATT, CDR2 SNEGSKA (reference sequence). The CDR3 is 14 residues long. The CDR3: CSARGLHPQETQYF. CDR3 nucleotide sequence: TGCAGTGCTAGGGGGCTTCATCCCCAAGAGACCCAGTACTTC.

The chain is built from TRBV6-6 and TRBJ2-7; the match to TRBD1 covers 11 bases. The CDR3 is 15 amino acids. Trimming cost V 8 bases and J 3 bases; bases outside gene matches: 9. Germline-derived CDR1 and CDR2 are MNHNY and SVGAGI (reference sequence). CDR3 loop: CASYNFGTGGYEQYF. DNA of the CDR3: TGTGCCAGCTATAATTTCGGGACAGGGGGCTACGAGCAGTACTTC.

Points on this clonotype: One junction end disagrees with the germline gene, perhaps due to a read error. The DNA for the CDR3 is TGCAGCGTACAGGTGACTGAAACTTTCTTT. This sequence encodes CSVQVTETFF. The chain is built from TRBV29-1 and TRBJ1-1; D might be TRBD1 (5 bases). The CDR3 extends over 10 amino acids. The V gene's germline CDR1 is SQVTM and CDR2 ANQGSEA.

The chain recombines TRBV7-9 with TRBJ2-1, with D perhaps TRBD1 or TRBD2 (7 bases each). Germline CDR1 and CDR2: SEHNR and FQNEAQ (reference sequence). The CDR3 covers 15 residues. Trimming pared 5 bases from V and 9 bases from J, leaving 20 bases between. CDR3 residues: CASSPQGGRTSEQFF. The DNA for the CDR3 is TGTGCCAGCAGCCCCCAGGGGGGGCGAACAAGTGAGCAGTTCTTC.

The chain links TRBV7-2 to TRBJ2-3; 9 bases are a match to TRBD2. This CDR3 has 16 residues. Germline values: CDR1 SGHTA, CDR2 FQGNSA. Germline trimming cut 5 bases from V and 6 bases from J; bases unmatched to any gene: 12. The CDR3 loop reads CASSPWTSDFTDTQYF. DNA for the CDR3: TGTGCCAGCAGCCCTTGGACTAGCGACTTCACGGATACGCAGTATTTT.

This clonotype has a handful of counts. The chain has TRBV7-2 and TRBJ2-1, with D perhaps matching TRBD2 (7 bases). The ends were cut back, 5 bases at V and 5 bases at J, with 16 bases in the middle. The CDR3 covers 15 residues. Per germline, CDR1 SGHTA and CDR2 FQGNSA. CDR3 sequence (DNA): TGTGCCAGCAGCCCCTCCGGGGGGCAGGACAATGAGCAGTTCTTC. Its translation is CASSPSGGQDNEQFF.

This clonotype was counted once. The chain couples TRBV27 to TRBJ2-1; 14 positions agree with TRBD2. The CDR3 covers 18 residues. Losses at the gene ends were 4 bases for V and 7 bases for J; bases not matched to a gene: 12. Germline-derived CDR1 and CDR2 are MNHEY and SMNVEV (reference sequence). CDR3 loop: CASSSSGTSGGRGNEQFF. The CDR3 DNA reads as TGTGCCAGCAGTTCCAGCGGGACTAGCGGGGGCCGGGGGAATGAGCAGTTCTTC.

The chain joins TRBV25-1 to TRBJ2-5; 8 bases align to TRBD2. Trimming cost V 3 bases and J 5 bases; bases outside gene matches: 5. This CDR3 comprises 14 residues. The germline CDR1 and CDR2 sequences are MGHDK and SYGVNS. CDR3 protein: CASSERPGGETQYF. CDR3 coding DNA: TGTGCCAGCAGTGAGAGACCGGGGGGGGAGACCCAGTACTTC. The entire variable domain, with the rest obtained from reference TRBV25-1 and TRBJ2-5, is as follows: EADIYQTPRYLVIGTGKKITLECSQTMGHDKMYWYQQDPGMELHLIHYSYGVNSTEKGDLSSESTVSRIRTEHFPLTLESARPSHTSQYLCASSERPGGETQYFGPGTRLLVL.